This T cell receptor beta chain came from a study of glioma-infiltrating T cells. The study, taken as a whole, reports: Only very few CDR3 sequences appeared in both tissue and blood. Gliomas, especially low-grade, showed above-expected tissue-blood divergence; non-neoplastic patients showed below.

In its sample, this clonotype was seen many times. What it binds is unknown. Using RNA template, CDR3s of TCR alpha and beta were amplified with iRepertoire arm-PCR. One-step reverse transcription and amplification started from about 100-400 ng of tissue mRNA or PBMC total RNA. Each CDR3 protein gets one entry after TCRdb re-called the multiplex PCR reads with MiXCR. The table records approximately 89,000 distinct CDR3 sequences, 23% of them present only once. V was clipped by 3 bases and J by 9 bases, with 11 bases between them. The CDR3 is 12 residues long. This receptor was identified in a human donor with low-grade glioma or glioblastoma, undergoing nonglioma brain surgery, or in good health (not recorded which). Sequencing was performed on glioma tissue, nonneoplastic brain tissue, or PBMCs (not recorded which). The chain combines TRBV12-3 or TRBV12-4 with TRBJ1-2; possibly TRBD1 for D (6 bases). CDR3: CASSFGGRSYTF. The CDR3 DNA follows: TGTGCCAGCAGTTTCGGGGGCAGGAGCTACACCTTC.